This T cell receptor (beta chain) is drawn from a study of blood T cell repertoires in COVID-19. Residents of about 25 US areas, aged about 18 to 95 years, made up the participants. Cohorts were determined from participant-reported clinical history. Profiling relied on immunoSEQ multiplex PCR, and the TCRdb table lists in-frame clones only, not all of them. The data contain about 380,000 clones, around 89% of them seen just once; the ten biggest clones take up roughly 1.2%. V shed 6 bases and J 3 bases; nucleotides not matched to a gene: 12. This CDR3 has 16 amino acids. CDR1 and CDR2 (germline): SGHNT, YYREEE (reference sequence).

The sequenced sample consisted of PBMCs or T cells enriched from blood (not recorded which). This sequence joins TRBV5-4 and TRBJ2-1; TRBD2 matches 7 bases. The clonotype originates from a woman younger than 35 who had recovered from COVID-19. This CDR3 reads CASTLGGASGYNEQFF. The CDR3 DNA follows: TGTGCCAGCACCCTGGGTGGGGCTAGCGGCTACAATGAGCAGTTCTTC.